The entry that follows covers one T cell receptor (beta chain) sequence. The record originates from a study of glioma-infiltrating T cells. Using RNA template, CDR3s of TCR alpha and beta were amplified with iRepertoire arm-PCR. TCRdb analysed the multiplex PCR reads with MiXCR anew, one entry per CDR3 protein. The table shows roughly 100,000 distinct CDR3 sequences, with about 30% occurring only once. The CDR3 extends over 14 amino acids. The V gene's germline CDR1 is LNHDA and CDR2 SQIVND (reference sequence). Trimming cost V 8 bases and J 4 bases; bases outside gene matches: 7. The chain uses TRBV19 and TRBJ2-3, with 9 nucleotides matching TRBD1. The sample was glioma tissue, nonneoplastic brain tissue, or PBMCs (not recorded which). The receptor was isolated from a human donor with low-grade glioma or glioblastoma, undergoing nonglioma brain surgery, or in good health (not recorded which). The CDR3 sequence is CASQRTGAADTQYF. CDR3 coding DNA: TGTGCCAGTCAGCGGACAGGGGCTGCAGATACGCAGTATTTT.